The 5 T cell receptor beta chains in this list originate from one sample, sequenced in a study of T cell changes during pregnancy in multiple sclerosis. Method: immunoSEQ multiplex PCR; TCRdb's copy keeps in-frame clones and lacks some. Found here are nearly 110,000 clones, 85% to 95% of them singletons; the top ten hold over 0.65%. The sequencing used peripheral blood, collected in the third trimester of pregnancy. The receptors shown here come from a female donor in good health, enrolled as a control in a pregnancy study.

J is TRBJ2-5 and V is TRBV5-6; 9 bases align to TRBD2. The germline V gene has CDR1 SGHDT and CDR2 YYEEEE. J was trimmed by 1 base and V by 0 bases; bases with no gene match: 10. The CDR3 extends over 18 amino acids. CDR3 sequence reads: CASSLVGASGDIQETQYF. The CDR3 nucleotides are TGTGCCAGCAGCTTGGTAGGGGCTAGCGGGGACATCCAAGAGACCCAGTACTTC.

In DNA form, the CDR3 reads TGCGCCAGCAGCCGACAGGGAACAGATACGCAGTATTTT. Protein product: CASSRQGTDTQYF. The V and J genes are TRBV10-1 and TRBJ2-3; 7 bases fit TRBD1. This CDR3 region has 13 residues. The germline CDR1 and CDR2 sequences are WNHNN and SYGVQD (reference sequence). The V segment lost 6 bases and the J segment 3 bases; nucleotides outside the gene matches: 3.

The V gene is TRBV7-2, the J gene TRBJ1-1; 8 bases map to TRBD1. After removal of 3 bases from V and 3 bases from J, the junction contained 12 bases not matched to a gene. The CDR3 consists of 17 residues. Germline CDR1 and CDR2: SGHTA and FQGNSA. The CDR3 coding sequence is TGTGCCAGCAGCTTGCCTGACAGGGGTCGACCGGACACTGAAGCTTTCTTT. This translates into CASSLPDRGRPDTEAFF.

The chain links TRBV11-3 to TRBJ1-2, with D maybe TRBD1 (6 bases). V was shortened by 0 bases and J by 8 bases, with 25 bases between the two germline ends. The CDR3 is made up of 18 amino acids. CDR1 and CDR2 from the germline V gene are SGHNT and YENEEA. The CDR3 spells CASSLEGSGTGSSEGYTF. CDR3 nucleotides: TGTGCCAGCAGCTTAGAAGGGAGTGGAACAGGGTCATCGGAAGGCTACACCTTC.

The chain is built from TRBV2 and TRBJ2-1, with 8 nucleotides matching TRBD2. Germline loops: CDR1 SNHLY, CDR2 FYNNEI. V shed 11 bases, J shed 0 bases, and the junction held 6 bases outside the gene matches. This CDR3 region has 14 residues. CDR3 nucleotides: TGTGCCGGAAGGAGCGGGAGCTCCTACAATGAGCAGTTCTTC. Its translation is CAGRSGSSYNEQFF.